The following is a T cell receptor beta chain sequence with its context. What it binds is not known. TCRdb's table, derived via immunoSEQ multiplex PCR, lists solely in-frame clones and lacks some. The sample yields roughly 400,000 clones, 96% seen once. This specimen belongs to a study of shared clonotypes between healthy human individuals. This CDR3 region has 14 residues. Trimming removed 2 bases at V and 2 bases at J, with 7 bases between. Germline V gene lookup returns CDR1 KGHSH and CDR2 LQKENI. Findings and caveats of the study: About 5% of naive CD4 clonotypes were shared across several donors.

All donors were healthy HIV-negative adults lacking recent acute infections or vaccinations. The chain recombines TRBV18 with TRBJ1-3; no firm D call. The receptor's source is a man aged 25-45 years in good health. Material for sequencing was memory CD8+ T cells sorted from blood. Subset meaning: CD45RO+ cells pooled with CCR7-negative TemRA cells. The CDR3 DNA reads TGTGCCAGCTCACCATCCTGGACTGGAAACACCATATATTTT. Translating it yields CASSPSWTGNTIYF.